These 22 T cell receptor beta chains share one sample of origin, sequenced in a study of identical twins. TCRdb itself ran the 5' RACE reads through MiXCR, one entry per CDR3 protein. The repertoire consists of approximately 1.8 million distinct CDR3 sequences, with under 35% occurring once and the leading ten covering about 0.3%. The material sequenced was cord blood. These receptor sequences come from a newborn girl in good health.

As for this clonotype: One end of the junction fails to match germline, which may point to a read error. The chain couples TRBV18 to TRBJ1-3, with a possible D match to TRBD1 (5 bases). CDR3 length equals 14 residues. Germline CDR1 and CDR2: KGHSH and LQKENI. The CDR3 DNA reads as TGTGCCAGCGCACCAGGGACCTCTGGAAACACCATATATTTT. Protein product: CASAPGTSGNTIYF.

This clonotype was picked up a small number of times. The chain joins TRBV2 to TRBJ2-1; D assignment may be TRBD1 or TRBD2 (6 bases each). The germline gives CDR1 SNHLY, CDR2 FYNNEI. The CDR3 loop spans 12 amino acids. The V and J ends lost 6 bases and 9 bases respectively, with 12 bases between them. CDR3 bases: TGTGCCAGCAGGAAAGGGGGGAGTGAGCAGTTCTTC. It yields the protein CASRKGGSEQFF.

The CDR3 loop is CSAGQGMLPLETQYF. CDR3 sequence (DNA): TGCAGCGCGGGACAGGGCATGCTACCCCTAGAGACCCAGTACTTC. The rearrangement joins TRBV29-1 to TRBJ2-5; 9 nucleotides align to TRBD1. Looked up from germline, CDR1 is SQVTM and CDR2 is ANQGSEA. Germline trimming cut 7 bases from V and 4 bases from J; bases unmatched to any gene: 13. The CDR3 has 15 residues. The variable domain in full, with the rest retrieved from reference TRBV29-1 and TRBJ2-5, is SAVISQKPSRDICQRGTSLTIQCQVDSQVTMMFWYRQQPGQSLTLIATANQGSEATYESGFVIDKFPISRPNLTFSTLTVSNMSPEDSSIYLCSAGQGMLPLETQYFGPGTRLLVL.

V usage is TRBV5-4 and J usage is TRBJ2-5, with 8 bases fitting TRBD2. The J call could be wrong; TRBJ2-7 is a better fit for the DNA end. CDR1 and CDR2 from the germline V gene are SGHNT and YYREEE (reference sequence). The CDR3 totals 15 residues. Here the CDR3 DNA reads TGTGCCAGCAGCTTGTCGGGGGGGATCATCAGCGAGCAGTACTTC. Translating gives CASSLSGGIISEQYF.

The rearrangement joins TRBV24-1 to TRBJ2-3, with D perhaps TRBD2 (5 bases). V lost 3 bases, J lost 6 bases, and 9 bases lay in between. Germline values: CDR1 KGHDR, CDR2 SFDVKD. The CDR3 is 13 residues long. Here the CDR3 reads CATSDPGIDTQYF. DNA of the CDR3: TGTGCCACCAGTGATCCCGGGATCGATACGCAGTATTTT.

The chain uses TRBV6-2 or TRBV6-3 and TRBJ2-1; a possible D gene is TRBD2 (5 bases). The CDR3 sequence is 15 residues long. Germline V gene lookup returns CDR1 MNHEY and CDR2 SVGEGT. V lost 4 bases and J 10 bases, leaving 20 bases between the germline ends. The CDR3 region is CASSLILAAGAEQFF. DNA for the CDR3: TGTGCCAGCAGTTTGATCCTAGCCGCGGGTGCCGAGCAGTTCTTC.

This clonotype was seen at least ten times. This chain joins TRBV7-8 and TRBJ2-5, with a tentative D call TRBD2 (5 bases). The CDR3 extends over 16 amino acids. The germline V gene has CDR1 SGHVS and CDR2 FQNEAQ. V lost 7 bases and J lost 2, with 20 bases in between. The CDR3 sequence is CASTTRAGTVQETQYF. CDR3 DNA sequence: TGTGCCAGCACCACTAGGGCAGGCACAGTACAAGAGACCCAGTACTTC.

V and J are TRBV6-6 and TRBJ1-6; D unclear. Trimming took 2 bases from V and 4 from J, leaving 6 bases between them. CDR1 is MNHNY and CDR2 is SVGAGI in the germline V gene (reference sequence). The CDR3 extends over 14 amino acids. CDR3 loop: CASSYERYNSPLHF. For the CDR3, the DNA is TGTGCCAGCAGTTACGAGAGATATAATTCACCCCTCCACTTT.

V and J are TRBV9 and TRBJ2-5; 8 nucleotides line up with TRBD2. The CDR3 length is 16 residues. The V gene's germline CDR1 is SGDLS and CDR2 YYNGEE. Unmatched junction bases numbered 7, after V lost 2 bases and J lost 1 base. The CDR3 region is CASSVGISGTQETQYF. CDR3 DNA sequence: TGTGCCAGCAGCGTGGGGATTAGCGGGACCCAAGAGACCCAGTACTTC.

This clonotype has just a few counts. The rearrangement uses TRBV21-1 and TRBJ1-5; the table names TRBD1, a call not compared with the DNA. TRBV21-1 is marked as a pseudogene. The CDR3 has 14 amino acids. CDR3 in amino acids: CASSTDRGNQPQHF. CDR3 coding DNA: TGTGCCAGCAGCACGGACAGGGGCAATCAGCCCCAGCATTTT.

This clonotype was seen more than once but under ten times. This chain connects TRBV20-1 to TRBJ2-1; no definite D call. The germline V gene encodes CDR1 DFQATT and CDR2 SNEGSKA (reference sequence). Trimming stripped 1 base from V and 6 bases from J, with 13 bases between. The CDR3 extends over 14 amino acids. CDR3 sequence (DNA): TGCAGTGCTAGAGTTCGCCTGGGGTTCAATGAGCAGTTCTTC. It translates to CSARVRLGFNEQFF.

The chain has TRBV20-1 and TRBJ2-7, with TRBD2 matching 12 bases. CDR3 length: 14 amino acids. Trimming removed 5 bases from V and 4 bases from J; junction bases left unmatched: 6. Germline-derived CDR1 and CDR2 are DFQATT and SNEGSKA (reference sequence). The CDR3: CSADPSGGAYEQYF. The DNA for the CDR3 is TGCAGTGCTGACCCTAGCGGGGGGGCGTACGAGCAGTACTTC.

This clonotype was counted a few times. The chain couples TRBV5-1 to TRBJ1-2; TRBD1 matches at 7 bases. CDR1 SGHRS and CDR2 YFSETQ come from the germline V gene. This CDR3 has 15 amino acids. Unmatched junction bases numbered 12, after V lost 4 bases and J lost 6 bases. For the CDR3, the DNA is TGCGCCAGCAGCCGTCCCACCGCGGACAGGAATGGCTACACCTTC. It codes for CASSRPTADRNGYTF.

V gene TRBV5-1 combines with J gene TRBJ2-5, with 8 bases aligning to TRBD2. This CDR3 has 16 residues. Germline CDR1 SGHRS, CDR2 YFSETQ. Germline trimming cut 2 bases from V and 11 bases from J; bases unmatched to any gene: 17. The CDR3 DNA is TGCGCCAGCAGCTTCGATGGACTAGCAGGCACCGGGGAGCAGTACTTC. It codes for CASSFDGLAGTGEQYF.

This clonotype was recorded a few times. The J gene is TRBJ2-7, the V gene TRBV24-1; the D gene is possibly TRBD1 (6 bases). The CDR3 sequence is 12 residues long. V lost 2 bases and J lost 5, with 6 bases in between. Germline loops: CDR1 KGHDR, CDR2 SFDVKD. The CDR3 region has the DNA TGTGCCACCAGTGATTGGGGGCACGAGCAGTACTTC. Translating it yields CATSDWGHEQYF.

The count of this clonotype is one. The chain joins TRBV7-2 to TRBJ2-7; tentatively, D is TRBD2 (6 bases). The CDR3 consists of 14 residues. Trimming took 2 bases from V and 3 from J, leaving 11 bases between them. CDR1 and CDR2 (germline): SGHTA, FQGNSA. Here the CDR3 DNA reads TGTGCCAGCAGCTTACTAGCGTTCGTCTACGAGCAGTACTTC. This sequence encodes CASSLLAFVYEQYF.

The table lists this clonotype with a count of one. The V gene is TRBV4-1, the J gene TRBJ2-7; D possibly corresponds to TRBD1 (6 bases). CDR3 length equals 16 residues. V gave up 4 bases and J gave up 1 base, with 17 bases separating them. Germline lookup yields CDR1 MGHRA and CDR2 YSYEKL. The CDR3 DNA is TGCGCCAGCAGCCGAATCCCGGGACAAGGTTCCTACGAGCAGTACTTC. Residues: CASSRIPGQGSYEQYF.

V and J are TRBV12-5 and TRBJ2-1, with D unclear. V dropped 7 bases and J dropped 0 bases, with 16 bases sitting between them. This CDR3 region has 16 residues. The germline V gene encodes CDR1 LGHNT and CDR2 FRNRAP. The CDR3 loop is CASAWVGIHSYNEQFF. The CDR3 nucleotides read TGTGCTAGTGCCTGGGTGGGTATACACTCCTACAATGAGCAGTTCTTC. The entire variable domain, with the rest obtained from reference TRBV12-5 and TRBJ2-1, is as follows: DARVTQTPRHKVTEMGQEVTMRCQPILGHNTVFWYRQTMMQGLELLAYFRNRAPLDDSGMPKDRFSAEMPDATLATLKIQPSEPRDSAVYFCASAWVGIHSYNEQFFGPGTRLTVL.

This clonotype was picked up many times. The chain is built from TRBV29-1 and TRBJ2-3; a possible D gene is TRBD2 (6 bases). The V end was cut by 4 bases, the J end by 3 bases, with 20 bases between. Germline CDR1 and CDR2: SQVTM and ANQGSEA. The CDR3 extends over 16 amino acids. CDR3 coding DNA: TGCAGCGTTGGAGGGCTAGCGCAAGGACGTACAGATACGCAGTATTTT. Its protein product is CSVGGLAQGRTDTQYF.

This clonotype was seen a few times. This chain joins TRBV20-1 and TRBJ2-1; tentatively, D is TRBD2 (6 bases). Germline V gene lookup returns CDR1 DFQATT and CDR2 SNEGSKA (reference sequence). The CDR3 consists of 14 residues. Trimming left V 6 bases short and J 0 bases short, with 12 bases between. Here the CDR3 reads CSAFLASSYNEQFF. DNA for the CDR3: TGCAGTGCCTTTCTAGCGAGCTCCTACAATGAGCAGTTCTTC.

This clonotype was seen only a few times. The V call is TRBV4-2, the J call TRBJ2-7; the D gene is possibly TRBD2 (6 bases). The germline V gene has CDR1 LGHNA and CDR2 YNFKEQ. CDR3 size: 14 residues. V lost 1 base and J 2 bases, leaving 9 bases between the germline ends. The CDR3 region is CASSQGSGAYEQYF. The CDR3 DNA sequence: TGTGCCAGCAGCCAAGGTAGCGGAGCCTACGAGCAGTACTTC.

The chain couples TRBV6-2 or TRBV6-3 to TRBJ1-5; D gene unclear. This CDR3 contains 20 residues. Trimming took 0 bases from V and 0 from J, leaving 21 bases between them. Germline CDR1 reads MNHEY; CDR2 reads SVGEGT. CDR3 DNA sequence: TGTGCCAGCAGTTACTCGAATTACGGAGGATTCCTCTATAGCAATCAGCCCCAGCATTTT. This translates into CASSYSNYGGFLYSNQPQHF.